Presented here are 29 T cell receptor beta chains from one specimen sequenced in a study of prognosis after radiotherapy for stage I lung cancer. Multiplex PCR in two rounds served to amplify TCR beta CDR3 from genomic DNA. Amplification during the initial PCR round employed primers specific to each TRBV and TRBJ gene. TCRdb analysed the multiplex PCR reads with MiXCR anew, one entry per CDR3 protein. The profile shows over 12,000 distinct CDR3 sequences, roughly 25% of them singletons. Sample: PBMCs, taken before or after stereotactic body radiation therapy (not recorded which). The receptors originated from a donor aged 50 or older with non-small cell lung cancer.

Sample share makes this clonotype medium-sized. The gene calls are TRBV6-1 and TRBJ2-1, with 8 positions matching TRBD1. With 5 bases clipped from V and 8 bases from J, the junction kept 8 bases outside the gene matches. This CDR3 has 14 residues. The germline V gene encodes CDR1 MNHNS and CDR2 SASEGT. DNA for the CDR3: TGTGCCAGCAGTCCCAGGGGGCTATCGGATGAGCAGTTCTTC. The encoded protein is CASSPRGLSDEQFF.

This clonotype is categorized as medium-sized. The chain has TRBV19 and TRBJ2-3; D may be TRBD2 (6 bases). V lost 0 bases, J lost 4 bases, and 11 bases lay in between. Per germline, CDR1 LNHDA and CDR2 SQIVND (reference sequence). This CDR3 has 15 amino acids. This CDR3 is CASSIETGAADTQYF. Here the CDR3 DNA reads TGTGCCAGTAGTATAGAAACGGGAGCCGCAGATACGCAGTATTTT.

On this clonotype: Possible read error: a much larger clone is one base away. The gene calls are TRBV5-4 and TRBJ2-1, with 11 bases identical to TRBD1. Trimming removed 9 bases from V and 8 bases from J; junction bases left unmatched: 13. The germline V gene has CDR1 SGHNT and CDR2 YYREEE (reference sequence). The CDR3 runs to 15 residues. CDR3 sequence (DNA): TGTGCCACTTCAGCCAGGACAGGGGGCGCGTATGAGCAGTTCTTC. This sequence encodes CATSARTGGAYEQFF. Full variable domain (rest looked up from reference TRBV5-4 and TRBJ2-1): ETGVTQSPTHLIKTRGQQVTLRCSSQSGHNTVSWYQQALGQGPQFIFQYYREEENGRGNFPPRFSGLQFPNYSSELNVNALELDDSALYLCATSARTGGAYEQFFGPGTRLTVL.

At least ten counts were recorded for this clonotype. This chain connects TRBV2 to TRBJ1-3; 8 bases are a match to TRBD1. This CDR3 comprises 17 residues. CDR1 and CDR2 (germline): SNHLY, FYNNEI. V lost 8 bases to trimming and J lost 3 bases; unmatched junction nucleotides: 15. Here the CDR3 reads CASVGGLSGGSGNTIYF. CDR3 DNA sequence: TGTGCCAGCGTCGGGGGGTTGTCAGGGGGCAGTGGAAACACCATATATTTT.

This clonotype was seen repeatedly, ten times or more. The chain recombines TRBV27 with TRBJ1-1; no definite D call. V lost 3 bases, J lost 4 bases, and 6 bases lay in between. This CDR3 has 12 residues. Per germline, CDR1 MNHEY and CDR2 SMNVEV (reference sequence). CDR3 residues: CASSFWGTEAFF. Here the CDR3 DNA reads TGTGCCAGCAGTTTTTGGGGCACTGAAGCTTTCTTT.

With respect to this clonotype: A read error may produce the germline difference seen at one junction end. V and J are TRBV6-1 and TRBJ2-3, with D possibly matching TRBD2 (6 bases). The CDR3 contains 14 residues. Germline V gene sequence: CDR1 MNHNS, CDR2 SASEGT. DNA of the CDR3: TGTGCCTCCAGGCGGGGTTCAATCACAAATACGCAGTATTTT. This gives the protein CASRRGSITNTQYF.

The chain is built from TRBV6-1 and TRBJ2-7, with D possibly being TRBD1 (6 bases). V was pared by 2 bases and J by 4 bases, with 15 bases between. This CDR3 contains 15 residues. Per the germline V gene, CDR1 is MNHNS and CDR2 is SASEGT. CDR3 region: CASSERGRGYYEQYF. The CDR3 nucleotides read TGTGCCAGCAGTGAAAGGGGGAGAGGGTATTACGAGCAGTACTTC.

This clonotype was seen many times. The chain is built from TRBV28 and TRBJ1-5, with 9 bases matching TRBD1. Germline assignment: CDR1 MDHEN and CDR2 SYDVKM. With V trimmed by 5 bases and J by 2 bases, 10 bases remained unmatched. CDR3 length: 17 amino acids. The CDR3 loop is CASSPRDRAWGNQPQHF. The CDR3 bases are TGTGCCAGCAGTCCCCGGGACAGGGCGTGGGGCAATCAGCCCCAGCATTTT.

The sample holds many counts of this clonotype. The chain recombines TRBV5-1 with TRBJ2-7, with D tentatively TRBD1 or TRBD2 (5 bases each). CDR3 size: 13 residues. Germline CDR1 is SGHRS and CDR2 is YFSETQ. V lost 5 bases, J lost 4 bases, and 13 bases lay in between. The CDR3 DNA sequence: TGCGCCAGCAGTTGGATGGGACCATACGAGCAGTACTTC. Its translation: CASSWMGPYEQYF. Based on the CDR3 plus reference TRBV5-1 and TRBJ2-7, the full variable domain is KAGVTQTPRYLIKTRGQQVTLSCSPISGHRSVSWYQQTPGQGLQFLFEYFSETQRNKGNFPGRFSGRQFSNSRSEMNVSTLELGDSALYLCASSWMGPYEQYFGPGTRLTVT.

Relative to its sample, this clonotype is medium-sized. The J gene is TRBJ2-1, the V gene TRBV12-3 or TRBV12-4; TRBD2 aligns across 14 bases. V lost 7 bases to trimming and J lost 6 bases; unmatched junction nucleotides: 26. The CDR3 consists of 22 residues. The CDR3 DNA reads as TGTGCCAGCAATAATAGGGTCCAGCTCCCGGGACTAGCGGGAGTGAGGGGCAATGAGCAGTTCTTC. The encoded protein is CASNNRVQLPGLAGVRGNEQFF.

As regards this clonotype: Mismatch with germline at one junction end may stem from a read error. The chain joins TRBV6-1 to TRBJ2-1; tentative D call: TRBD1 (5 bases). The CDR3 length is 12 residues. The germline CDR1 and CDR2 sequences are MNHNS and SASEGT. This CDR3 is CANRQRNNEKFF. CDR3 sequence (DNA): TGTGCCAACAGACAGCGAAACAATGAGAAGTTCTTC.

This clonotype is categorized as medium-sized. The chain combines TRBV12-3 or TRBV12-4 with TRBJ2-1, with a weak D call TRBD1 (5 bases). Trimming removed 5 bases at V and 0 bases at J, with 8 bases between. The CDR3 has 14 amino acids. DNA of the CDR3: TGTGCCAGCAGTCGGACACCCTCCTACAATGAGCAGTTCTTC. Amino acid sequence: CASSRTPSYNEQFF.

This clonotype is labeled medium-sized (0.01 to 0.1%). The chain is built from TRBV30 and TRBJ2-1, with 8 bases identical to TRBD2. The CDR3 spans 14 residues. Trimming cost V 1 base and J 7 bases; bases outside gene matches: 6. Germline CDR1 reads GTSNPN; CDR2 reads SVGIG (reference sequence). This CDR3 is CAWSGLAGFNEQFF. Written as DNA, the CDR3 is TGTGCCTGGAGTGGCCTAGCGGGCTTTAATGAGCAGTTCTTC. Variable domain in full (rest from reference TRBV30 and TRBJ2-1): SQTIHQWPATLVQPVGSPLSLECTVEGTSNPNLYWYRQAAGRGLQLLFYSVGIGQISSEVPQNLSASRPQDRQFILSSKKLLLSDSGFYLCAWSGLAGFNEQFFGPGTRLTVL.

By share, this clonotype ranks as medium-sized (0.01 to 0.1%). This sequence joins TRBV2 and TRBJ2-3; D is perhaps TRBD2 (5 bases). V was cut by 4 bases and J by 8 bases, with 10 bases left in between. CDR3 length equals 12 residues. From germline, CDR1 is SNHLY and CDR2 FYNNEI. This CDR3 is CASSAYEGTQYF. For the CDR3, the DNA is TGTGCCAGCAGTGCTTACGAGGGTACGCAGTATTTT. Looking up the rest from reference TRBV2 and TRBJ2-3 gives the full variable domain: EPEVTQTPSHQVTQMGQEVILRCVPISNHLYFYWYRQILGQKVEFLVSFYNNEISEKSEIFDDQFSVERPDGSNFTLKIRSTKLEDSAMYFCASSAYEGTQYFGPGTRLTVL.

This clonotype was found many times. The V gene is TRBV7-2, the J gene TRBJ2-7, with D uncertain. The CDR3 consists of 12 residues. Germline V gene lookup returns CDR1 SGHTA and CDR2 FQGNSA. V lost 1 base, J lost 4 bases, and 5 bases lay in between. The CDR3 region has the DNA TGTGCCAGCAGCTTAGACTTATACGAGCAGTACTTC. It is translated as CASSLDLYEQYF.

Concerning this clonotype itself: Compared with germline, one end of the junction differs, possibly owing to a read error. This chain connects TRBV30 to TRBJ2-2, with TRBD2 matching 8 bases. The CDR3 covers 16 residues. The germline gives CDR1 GTSNPN, CDR2 SVGIG (reference sequence). The CDR3: CACIPGGAVNTVELFF. The CDR3 nucleotides are TGTGCCTGTATTCCCGGGGGGGCGGTGAACACCGTGGAGCTGTTTTTT.

This clonotype is deemed medium-sized. This chain joins TRBV20-1 and TRBJ1-4; a weak D match, TRBD1 (5 bases). The V end was cut by 3 bases, the J end by 6 bases, with 11 bases between. This CDR3 is built from 13 residues. Germline CDR1 is DFQATT and CDR2 is SNEGSKA (reference sequence). CDR3 loop: CSAREGWDEKLFF. CDR3 DNA: TGCAGTGCTAGGGAGGGGTGGGATGAAAAACTGTTTTTT.

This clonotype was seen repeatedly, ten times or more. DNA of the CDR3: TGTGCCAGCAGCGAGGGGGCCTACAATGAGCAGTTCTTC. This gives the protein CASSEGAYNEQFF. The chain couples TRBV4-2 to TRBJ2-1; TRBD1 is a possible D gene (6 bases). V dropped 5 bases and J dropped 2 bases, with 7 bases sitting between them. Germline assignment: CDR1 LGHNA and CDR2 YNFKEQ. This CDR3 is built from 13 residues.

This clonotype appeared many times. The chain employs TRBV2 and TRBJ2-5; 11 bases match TRBD2. Per the germline V gene, CDR1 is SNHLY and CDR2 is FYNNEI. The CDR3 runs 15 residues. After removal of 1 base from V and 6 bases from J, the junction contained 4 bases not matched to a gene. This CDR3 is CASSEGLAGTQTQYF. CDR3 in DNA: TGTGCCAGCAGTGAAGGACTAGCGGGGACGCAGACCCAGTACTTC. Based on the CDR3 plus reference TRBV2 and TRBJ2-5, the full variable domain is EPEVTQTPSHQVTQMGQEVILRCVPISNHLYFYWYRQILGQKVEFLVSFYNNEISEKSEIFDDQFSVERPDGSNFTLKIRSTKLEDSAMYFCASSEGLAGTQTQYFGPGTRLLVL.

Comments on this clonotype: With a far larger clone one base away, a read error is the likely cause. The chain couples TRBV6-4 to TRBJ2-7; D is possibly TRBD2 (5 bases). CDR3 length: 13 amino acids. V lost 7 bases to trimming and J lost 2 bases, with 12 bases between them. Germline loops: CDR1 MRHNA, CDR2 SNTAGT. This CDR3 reads CASTSSWAYEQYF. DNA for the CDR3: TGTGCCAGCACTTCTAGCTGGGCCTACGAGCAGTACTTC.

This clonotype ranks as medium-sized (0.01 to 0.1%). The rearrangement uses TRBV5-1 and TRBJ2-2, with TRBD2 identical over 12 bases. The CDR3 totals 17 residues. The germline V gene encodes CDR1 SGHRS and CDR2 YFSETQ. J lost 6 bases, V lost 2 bases, and 8 bases had no gene match. This CDR3 reads CASSLGASGRASGELFF. In DNA form, the CDR3 reads TGCGCCAGCAGCTTAGGCGCTAGCGGGAGGGCCTCCGGGGAGCTGTTTTTT.

This clonotype was picked up many times. This chain joins TRBV3-1 and TRBJ2-2; unclear D gene. V lost 3 bases and J 5 bases, leaving 7 bases between the germline ends. This CDR3 comprises 13 residues. Germline V lookup: CDR1 LGHDT, CDR2 YNNKEL (reference sequence). The CDR3 nucleotides read TGTGCCAGCAGCCACACAGCGACCGGGGAGCTGTTTTTT. This gives the protein CASSHTATGELFF.

The sample holds many counts of this clonotype. This chain connects TRBV2 to TRBJ1-1, with D possibly TRBD1 on 5 matching bases. The CDR3 length is 14 residues. Germline lookup yields CDR1 SNHLY and CDR2 FYNNEI. V gave up 5 bases and J gave up 5 bases, with 15 bases separating them. CDR3 bases: TGTGCCAGCAGTCAAGGGGCAGGGCGTACTGAAGCTTTCTTT. Translation: CASSQGAGRTEAFF.

In this sample, this clonotype turned up many times. The V gene is TRBV9, the J gene TRBJ1-1; no clear D. There are 13 residues in the CDR3. V was shortened by 3 bases and J by 1 base, with 7 bases between the two germline ends. Germline V CDR1 and CDR2: SGDLS, YYNGEE. The CDR3 region is CASSAPSNTEAFF. CDR3 sequence (DNA): TGTGCCAGCAGCGCCCCGTCGAACACTGAAGCTTTCTTT.

Ten or more counts support this clonotype. V gene TRBV18 combines with J gene TRBJ2-7, with TRBD1 matching over 8 bases. This CDR3 spans 14 amino acids. Germline-derived CDR1 and CDR2 are KGHSH and LQKENI. Unmatched junction bases numbered 2, after V lost 3 bases and J lost 1 base. The CDR3 region has the DNA TGTGCCAGCTCACCGGGACAGGCTTCCTACGAGCAGTACTTC. It specifies CASSPGQASYEQYF.

This chain's CDR3 is CASSRSEDQPQHF. Written as DNA, the CDR3 is TGTGCCAGCAGCCGGAGCGAAGATCAGCCCCAGCATTTT. This chain joins TRBV12-3 or TRBV12-4 and TRBJ1-5; D remains ambiguous. Trimming removed 6 bases at V and 5 bases at J, with 11 bases between. The CDR3 runs to 13 residues.

This clonotype appeared many times. CDR3 sequence reads: CSARGRRASTDTQYF. The CDR3 nucleotides are TGCAGTGCTAGGGGAAGGCGCGCGAGCACAGATACGCAGTATTTT. The chain recombines TRBV20-1 with TRBJ2-3, with D hard to call. The CDR3 runs to 15 residues. Trimming shortened V by 3 bases and J by 0 bases, and 13 bases separated the two germline ends. CDR1 and CDR2 (germline): DFQATT, SNEGSKA (reference sequence).

This clonotype was picked up many times. The chain carries TRBV29-1 and TRBJ2-7; TRBD1 agrees at 10 bases. Trimming took 7 bases from V and 3 from J; bases not matched to a gene: 18. CDR1 and CDR2 from the germline V gene are SQVTM and ANQGSEA. CDR3 length: 17 residues. CDR3 loop: CSAAGQGGWGTVYEQYF. The CDR3 DNA reads TGCAGCGCCGCCGGACAGGGGGGATGGGGAACAGTCTACGAGCAGTACTTC.

This clonotype has a count of ten or more. The J gene is TRBJ1-6, the V gene TRBV3-1, with D hard to call. Germline V lookup: CDR1 LGHDT, CDR2 YNNKEL (reference sequence). The V end lost 4 bases, the J end lost 7 bases, and 20 bases lay between the germline ends. This CDR3 contains 17 residues. The CDR3 region is CASSPHEGHGPNSPLHF. The CDR3 DNA sequence: TGTGCCAGCAGCCCACACGAAGGGCATGGACCGAATTCACCCCTCCACTTT.